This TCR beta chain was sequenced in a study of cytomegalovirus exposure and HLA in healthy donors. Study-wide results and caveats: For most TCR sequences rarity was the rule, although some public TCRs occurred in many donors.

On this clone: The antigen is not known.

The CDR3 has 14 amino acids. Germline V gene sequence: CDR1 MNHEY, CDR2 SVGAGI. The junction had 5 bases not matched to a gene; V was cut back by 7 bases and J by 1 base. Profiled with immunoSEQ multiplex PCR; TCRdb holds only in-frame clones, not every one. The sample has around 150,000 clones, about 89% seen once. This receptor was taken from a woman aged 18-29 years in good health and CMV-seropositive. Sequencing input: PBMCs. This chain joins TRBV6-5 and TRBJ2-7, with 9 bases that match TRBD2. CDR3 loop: CASKSGLASYEQYF. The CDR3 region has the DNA TGTGCCAGCAAATCGGGACTAGCTTCCTACGAGCAGTACTTC.